Presented here are 16 T cell receptor beta chains from one specimen sequenced in a study of CD8+ T cells in alopecia areata. Treatment here: oral pan-JAK inhibitor, 5-10 mg twice daily. cDNA serving as the sequencing template came from extracted, reverse transcribed RNA. Method: immunoSEQ multiplex PCR; TCRdb's copy keeps in-frame clones and lacks some. The top ten hold roughly 0.45% of the sample, which has roughly 200,000 clones, more than 30% seen once. The sequenced sample was CD4+ T cells sorted from blood, obtained around week 30, from a patient treated with tofacitinib. These receptors originate from a human donor with alopecia areata.

This clone was detected only a few times. The rearrangement joins TRBV5-1 to TRBJ2-5, with D hard to call. Trimming took 3 bases from V and 2 from J, leaving 8 bases between them. Germline V gene lookup returns CDR1 SGHRS and CDR2 YFSETQ. The CDR3 spans 13 residues. The CDR3 spells CASSSDLQETQYF. CDR3 coding DNA: TGCGCCAGCAGCTCTGACTTACAAGAGACCCAGTACTTC.

The V and J genes are TRBV10-3 and TRBJ1-1; 8 bases map to TRBD1. The CDR3 runs to 12 residues. From germline, CDR1 is ENHRY and CDR2 SYGVKD. Trimming took 6 bases from V and 6 from J; bases not matched to a gene: 3. The CDR3, as DNA: TGTGCCATCAGACCGACAGGGGCTGAAGCTTTCTTT. As protein: CAIRPTGAEAFF.

The chain carries TRBV14 and TRBJ2-7, with 9 bases fitting TRBD2. In germline, CDR1 is SGHDN, CDR2 FVKESK. CDR3 length: 14 residues. The V gene end was trimmed by 4 bases and the J gene end by 2 bases; junction bases not matched to a gene: 3. The CDR3 loop reads CASSPQRGAYEQYF. DNA for the CDR3: TGTGCCAGCAGCCCTCAGCGGGGGGCCTACGAGCAGTACTTC.

The chain employs TRBV30 and TRBJ1-5; 9 nucleotides line up with TRBD1. Per germline, CDR1 GTSNPN and CDR2 SVGIG (reference sequence). CDR3 length: 15 amino acids. V shed 0 bases, J shed 6 bases, and the junction held 6 bases outside the gene matches. The CDR3 loop reads CAWSVSYRGPQPQHF. The CDR3 DNA reads as TGTGCCTGGAGTGTATCGTACAGGGGGCCTCAGCCCCAGCATTTT.

This clone came up a few times. The chain combines TRBV21-1 with TRBJ1-1. TRBV21-1 is classified as a pseudogene. The CDR3 totals 11 residues. CDR3 sequence: CASVRYTEAFF. The CDR3 nucleotides read TGTGCCAGCGTTCGTTACACTGAAGCTTTCTTT.

The J gene is TRBJ2-7, the V gene TRBV7-8; 8 bases match TRBD1. CDR1 is SGHVS, CDR2 FQNEAQ, per germline. Unmatched junction bases numbered 10, after V lost 5 bases and J lost 4 bases. This CDR3 contains 15 residues. The CDR3 DNA follows: TGTGCCAGCAGCCTAGACCGGACAGGGAGGTACGAGCAGTACTTC. It codes for CASSLDRTGRYEQYF.

This clone was seen only a few times. The chain is built from TRBV27 and TRBJ2-4; 7 bases align to TRBD1. Germline V CDR1 and CDR2: MNHEY, SMNVEV (reference sequence). V was clipped by 2 bases and J by 0 bases; unmatched bases: 1. The CDR3 is made up of 15 amino acids. This CDR3 reads CASSLDRVAKNIQYF. CDR3 nucleotides: TGTGCCAGCAGTTTAGACAGGGTAGCCAAAAACATTCAGTACTTC.

The chain uses TRBV11-1 and TRBJ2-1; 11 nucleotides match TRBD2. Germline-derived CDR1 and CDR2 are SGHAT and FQDESV (reference sequence). The V and J ends lost 3 bases and 3 bases, in that order; junction bases with no gene match: 4. This CDR3 is built from 16 residues. DNA of the CDR3: TGTGCCAGCAGCTTCTGGCTAGCGGGAGGCTACAATGAGCAGTTCTTC. Translating gives CASSFWLAGGYNEQFF.

This clone has a handful of counts. The chain uses TRBV5-1 and TRBJ2-7; tentative D call: TRBD2 (6 bases). CDR3 length equals 14 residues. Looked up from germline, CDR1 is SGHRS and CDR2 is YFSETQ. V was pared by 6 bases and J by 6 bases, with 19 bases between. The CDR3 region is CASKRSGDSGEQYF. In DNA form, the CDR3 reads TGCGCCAGCAAACGGTCGGGGGACTCTGGCGAGCAGTACTTC.

The chain carries TRBV18 and TRBJ2-5; 10 bases agree with TRBD2. This CDR3 region has 16 residues. The V gene's germline CDR1 is KGHSH and CDR2 LQKENI. With 3 bases clipped from V and 2 bases from J, the junction kept 6 bases outside the gene matches. CDR3 DNA: TGTGCCAGCTCACCGCGGACTAGCGGTTTTCAAGAGACCCAGTACTTC. Its protein product is CASSPRTSGFQETQYF.

This clone was seen only a few times. Other nucleotide sequences in the sample specify the same CDR3. The chain uses TRBV6-5 and TRBJ2-7; TRBD1 matches at 9 bases. The germline V gene encodes CDR1 MNHEY and CDR2 SVGAGI. The CDR3 length is 15 residues. J was trimmed by 2 bases and V by 2 bases; bases with no gene match: 4. DNA for the CDR3: TGTGCCAGCAGTTACCGGGGACAGGGTACCTACGAGCAGTACTTC. Protein sequence: CASSYRGQGTYEQYF.

The genes are TRBV19 and TRBJ2-1; 13 nucleotides agree with TRBD2. Unmatched junction bases numbered 3, after V lost 4 bases and J lost 0 bases. The CDR3 length is 17 residues. Germline V CDR1 and CDR2: LNHDA, SQIVND (reference sequence). As DNA, the CDR3 is TGTGCCAGTAGTAAAAGGACTAGCGGGAGCTCCTACAATGAGCAGTTCTTC. It yields the protein CASSKRTSGSSYNEQFF.

This chain connects TRBV7-9 to TRBJ2-2; TRBD2 matches 8 bases. V was clipped by 6 bases and J by 1 base; unmatched bases: 7. CDR3 size: 16 residues. Germline values: CDR1 SEHNR, CDR2 FQNEAQ (reference sequence). The CDR3 bases are TGTGCCAGCAGAAGAGGGCTAGCGGGGAACACCGGGGAGCTGTTTTTT. Its translation: CASRRGLAGNTGELFF.

This clone has a handful of counts. The J gene is TRBJ2-7, the V gene TRBV19; 12 nucleotides match TRBD2. V was clipped by 2 bases and J by 3 bases; unmatched bases: 5. This CDR3 is built from 16 residues. Germline V gene sequence: CDR1 LNHDA, CDR2 SQIVND (reference sequence). The DNA for the CDR3 is TGTGCCAGTAGTATATCGACTAGCGGGGGCCGCTACGAGCAGTACTTC. It encodes CASSISTSGGRYEQYF.

This clone was observed a few times. The V and J genes are TRBV20-1 and TRBJ1-5, with no clear D. CDR3 length: 11 amino acids. CDR1 is DFQATT, CDR2 SNEGSKA, per germline (reference sequence). V lost 0 bases to trimming and J lost 11 bases, with 8 bases between them. The CDR3 sequence is CSARDRRAQHF. CDR3 DNA sequence: TGCAGTGCTAGAGATCGGAGGGCCCAGCATTTT.

This clone was detected a few times. The rearrangement joins TRBV2 to TRBJ1-2; D ambiguous. The CDR3 covers 11 residues. Trimming pared 10 bases from V and 8 bases from J, leaving 14 bases between. Looked up from germline, CDR1 is SNHLY and CDR2 is FYNNEI. CDR3 sequence: CAITESRGYTF. The CDR3 coding sequence is TGTGCCATCACGGAATCTCGGGGCTACACCTTC.